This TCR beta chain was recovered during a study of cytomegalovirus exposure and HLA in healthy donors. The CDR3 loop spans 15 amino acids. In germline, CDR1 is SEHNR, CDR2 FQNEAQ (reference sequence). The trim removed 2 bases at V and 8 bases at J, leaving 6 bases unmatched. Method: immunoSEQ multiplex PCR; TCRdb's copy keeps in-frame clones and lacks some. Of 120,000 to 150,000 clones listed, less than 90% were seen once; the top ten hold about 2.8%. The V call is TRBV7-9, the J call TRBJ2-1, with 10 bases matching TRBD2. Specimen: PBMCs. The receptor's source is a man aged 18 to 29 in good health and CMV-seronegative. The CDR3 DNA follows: TGTGCCAGCAGCTTACCTAGCGGGAGCCCCGATGAGCAGTTCTTC. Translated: CASSLPSGSPDEQFF.